Shown below are 5 T cell receptor beta chains from a single sample sequenced in a study of cytomegalovirus exposure and HLA in healthy donors. PCR primers comprised 60 Vbeta and 13 Jbeta primers. Data came from immunoSEQ multiplex PCR; TCRdb stores just in-frame clones and leaves some out. The table shows roughly 200,000 clones, with 80% occurring only once. The specimen sequenced was PBMCs. The receptors were sampled from a middle-aged man in good health and CMV-seronegative.

Only a few counts were recorded for this clone. CDR3 coding DNA: TGTGCCATCAGTGAGTCATCAGGGGGTAAATACGAGCAGTACTTC. Translating gives CAISESSGGKYEQYF. The V gene is TRBV10-3, the J gene TRBJ2-7; 7 bases map to TRBD1. Trimming cost V 0 bases and J 4 bases; bases outside gene matches: 6. The CDR3 is 15 amino acids. Germline V gene sequence: CDR1 ENHRY, CDR2 SYGVKD.

This chain joins TRBV5-1 and TRBJ2-1; a possible D gene is TRBD2 (5 bases). V lost 0 bases and J 0 bases, leaving 13 bases between the germline ends. CDR1 and CDR2 (germline): SGHRS, YFSETQ. CDR3 length: 17 residues. The CDR3: CASSLVGEASSYNEQFF. The CDR3, as DNA: TGCGCCAGCAGCTTGGTGGGAGAGGCAAGCTCCTACAATGAGCAGTTCTTC.

This sequence joins TRBV4-3 and TRBJ2-1, with 8 bases matching TRBD1. V dropped 2 bases and J dropped 6; count of bases not matched to a gene: 6. In germline, CDR1 is LGHNA, CDR2 YSLEER. The CDR3 totals 15 residues. The CDR3 spells CASSQFRTGLNEQFF. The CDR3 DNA follows: TGCGCCAGCAGCCAATTCAGGACAGGGCTCAATGAGCAGTTCTTC.

The chain combines TRBV27 with TRBJ2-3, with a possible D match to TRBD1 (5 bases). The germline V and J ends were trimmed by 0 bases and 1 base, with 11 bases remaining between them. Germline V gives CDR1 MNHEY, CDR2 SMNVEV (reference sequence). The CDR3 is made up of 16 amino acids. The DNA of the CDR3 is TGTGCCAGCAGTTTATCTGGCAGGGTACGCACAGATACGCAGTATTTT. This sequence encodes CASSLSGRVRTDTQYF.

The rearrangement joins TRBV7-2 to TRBJ2-1; 7 bases map to TRBD1. J was trimmed by 5 bases and V by 5 bases; bases with no gene match: 9. Germline V gene lookup returns CDR1 SGHTA and CDR2 FQGNSA. CDR3 length: 15 residues. The CDR3 protein is CASSLRGQRDNEQFF. In DNA, the CDR3 is TGTGCCAGCAGCCTCAGGGGACAGAGAGACAATGAGCAGTTCTTC. The full variable domain, its missing parts supplied by reference TRBV7-2 and TRBJ2-1, is GAGVSQSPSNKVTEKGKDVELRCDPISGHTALYWYRQSLGQGLEFLIYFQGNSAPDKSGLPSDRFSAERTGGSVSTLTIQRTQQEDSAVYLCASSLRGQRDNEQFFGPGTRLTVL.